Sequencing of this T cell receptor (beta chain) was carried out in a study of blood T cell repertoires in COVID-19. Overall study: Some COVID-19 samples were acute and others convalescent; all came from the United States, Italy and Spain. T cells, B-cell-depleted T cells, or PBMCs provided the cDNA or gDNA that served as material.

This clone was seen a few times. How the authors handled the data: Nucleated cell counts were estimated from reference gene primer amplification. The data were produced by immunoSEQ multiplex PCR, yet TCRdb's version contains in-frame clones alone and is incomplete. The D gene and trimming were derived from the DNA, and the V and J assignments and clone size from that table. The sample contains fewer than 400,000 clones, about 86% of which appear only once. The origin of this receptor is a man aged 30 to 39 with active or convalescent COVID-19. Sequenced: peripheral blood.

CDR3 DNA: TGTGCCACCAGTGAAACGGACAGACTGAACACTGAAGCTTTCTTT. Translating gives CATSETDRLNTEAFF. V usage is TRBV24-1 and J usage is TRBJ1-1, with a possible D match to TRBD1 (6 bases). The CDR3 consists of 15 residues. V dropped 4 bases and J dropped 0 bases, with 11 bases sitting between them. CDR1 is KGHDR and CDR2 is SFDVKD in the germline V gene.